One and the same sample provided the 18 T cell receptor beta chains below, sequenced in a study of T cell repertoires in cytomegalovirus infection. MiXCR was run by TCRdb on the reads, yielding one entry per CDR3 protein. The sample includes about 76,000 distinct CDR3 sequences, 3.7% seen only once; the top ten take approximately 4.6%. Sequences were obtained from PBMCs. All receptors derive from a human donor in good health (CMV status not recorded). Some clones in this sample may be carry-over from other donors' samples.

To note about this clonotype: The conserved phenylalanine or tryptophan is not found at the CDR3 terminus, so this likely reflects a read error. This chain connects TRBV7-9 to TRBJ1-1; 10 bases are a match to TRBD1. This CDR3 has 16 residues. Germline assignment: CDR1 SEHNR and CDR2 FQNEAQ (reference sequence). Trimming took 1 base from V and 1 from J; bases not matched to a gene: 3. The CDR3 DNA reads as TGTGCCAGCAGCTTAGGGACAGGGGGGGGGAACACTGAAGCTTTCATC. This gives the protein CASSLGTGGGNTEAFI.

This clonotype appeared many times. This chain joins TRBV20-1 and TRBJ1-3, with no clear D. The CDR3 extends over 15 amino acids. Trimming cost V 2 bases and J 0 bases, with 11 bases left between them. The germline CDR1 and CDR2 sequences are DFQATT and SNEGSKA (reference sequence). CDR3 sequence reads: CSARSAELSGNTIYF. The CDR3 DNA reads as TGCAGTGCTAGATCGGCGGAACTCTCTGGAAACACCATATATTTT.

This clonotype was recorded many times. This chain connects TRBV7-2 to TRBJ1-2; TRBD1 might be the D (5 bases). The germline V gene has CDR1 SGHTA and CDR2 FQGNSA. The CDR3 is 16 amino acids. Between the trimmed V and J ends, which lost 2 bases and 5 bases, there was a span of 18 bases. CDR3 nucleotide sequence: TGTGCCAGCAGCTTAACGGGGTGGGGGGAGGGGTATGGCTACACCTTC. Protein: CASSLTGWGEGYGYTF.

This clonotype occurred many times. The genes are TRBV20-1 and TRBJ2-1; D gene ambiguous. The germline V gene has CDR1 DFQATT and CDR2 SNEGSKA (reference sequence). V shed 6 bases and J shed 6 bases, with 12 bases lying between them. The CDR3 extends over 12 amino acids. In DNA form, the CDR3 reads TGCAGTGCCCAGCTCAGGCGCAATGAGCAGTTCTTC. This sequence encodes CSAQLRRNEQFF.

There are many counts of this clonotype. This chain links TRBV6-2 or TRBV6-3 with TRBJ1-2; D perhaps matches TRBD1 (6 bases). CDR1 MNHEY and CDR2 SVGEGT come from the germline V gene. Trimming shortened V by 6 bases and J by 9 bases, and 11 bases separated the two germline ends. The CDR3 consists of 11 residues. The CDR3: CASRNGQSYTF. The CDR3 DNA follows: TGTGCCAGCAGAAATGGACAGAGCTACACCTTC.

This clonotype was detected many times. The V and J genes are TRBV4-3 and TRBJ2-6; 9 positions agree with TRBD1. Germline loops: CDR1 LGHNA, CDR2 YSLEER. Germline trimming cut 3 bases from V and 0 bases from J; bases unmatched to any gene: 9. The CDR3 runs 19 residues. CDR3 coding DNA: TGCGCCAGCAGCCAGGTGCTACCGGGACAGGGCTCTGGGGCCAACGTCCTGACTTTC. This codes for CASSQVLPGQGSGANVLTF.

This clonotype was recorded at least ten times. The V gene is TRBV7-7, the J gene TRBJ2-5, with unresolved D. The ends were cut back, 0 bases at V and 5 bases at J, with 10 bases in the middle. The CDR3 is 14 amino acids. CDR1 and CDR2 from the germline V gene are SSHAT and FNYEAQ (reference sequence). The CDR3, as DNA: TGTGCCAGCAGCTTAGCGGGGATGACGGAGACCCAGTACTTC. Encoded protein: CASSLAGMTETQYF.

This clonotype has a count of ten or more. This chain's CDR3 is CASSLTGTGFEQYF. The CDR3, as DNA: TGTGCCAGCAGTCTCACCGGGACAGGGTTCGAGCAGTACTTC. The chain combines TRBV28 with TRBJ2-7; TRBD1 aligns across 9 bases. From germline, CDR1 is MDHEN and CDR2 SYDVKM. With 5 bases clipped from V and 6 bases from J, the junction kept 8 bases outside the gene matches. The CDR3 is 14 amino acids.

This clonotype was observed at least ten times. The V and J genes are TRBV29-1 and TRBJ2-7; D gene unclear. This CDR3 contains 11 residues. The V end was cut by 1 base, the J end by 4 bases, with 5 bases between. Germline-derived CDR1 and CDR2 are SQVTM and ANQGSEA. CDR3 coding DNA: TGCAGCGTTGAAGTCAGGTACGAGCAGTACTTC. Its protein product is CSVEVRYEQYF.

This clonotype was found many times. V gene TRBV6-5 combines with J gene TRBJ2-6; no firm D call. CDR3 size: 16 residues. Trimming removed 0 bases at V and 1 base at J, with 7 bases between. Germline CDR1 reads MNHEY; CDR2 reads SVGAGI. The CDR3 reads CASSYSFLSGANVLTF. As DNA, the CDR3 is TGTGCCAGCAGTTACTCGTTCCTTTCTGGGGCCAACGTCCTGACTTTC.

This clonotype was counted ten times or more. This rearrangement joins TRBV7-6 to TRBJ1-4, with D uncertain. The CDR3 spans 17 residues. CDR1 and CDR2 from the germline V gene are SGHVS and FNYEAQ. V was clipped by 5 bases and J by 0 bases, with 16 bases between them. Here the CDR3 reads CASSRGPLSATNEKLFF. CDR3 DNA sequence: TGTGCCAGCAGCCGCGGTCCGCTTAGTGCAACTAATGAAAAACTGTTTTTT.

This clonotype was detected many times. The chain has TRBV7-8 and TRBJ1-1; maybe TRBD1 (6 bases). Germline loops: CDR1 SGHVS, CDR2 FQNEAQ. V lost 1 base, J lost 0 bases, and 9 bases lay in between. CDR3 size: 15 residues. CDR3 residues: CASSLEGGMNTEAFF. The DNA for the CDR3 is TGTGCCAGCAGCTTAGAAGGGGGAATGAACACTGAAGCTTTCTTT.

Ten or more counts support this clonotype. V and J are TRBV25-1 and TRBJ2-3; 9 positions match TRBD1. V gave up 8 bases and J gave up 2 bases; unmatched junction bases: 8. Germline V gene sequence: CDR1 MGHDK, CDR2 SYGVNS. This CDR3 is 15 amino acids long. CDR3 DNA: TGTGCCAGCGGCCTGGGACAGGGAGACACAGATACGCAGTATTTT. Its protein is CASGLGQGDTDTQYF.

This clonotype was counted at least ten times. The genes are TRBV27 and TRBJ1-1; 7 nucleotides line up with TRBD1. V shed 6 bases, J shed 2 bases, and the junction held 9 bases outside the gene matches. Germline V CDR1 and CDR2: MNHEY, SMNVEV (reference sequence). The CDR3 has 15 amino acids. As DNA, the CDR3 is TGTGCCAGCAGCCCTAGGGGACAGACAAACACTGAAGCTTTCTTT. Translating it yields CASSPRGQTNTEAFF.

This clonotype was observed many times. This chain uses TRBV6-7 with TRBJ1-2; 8 positions match TRBD1. TRBV6-7 is reported as an ORF; its role is uncertain. This CDR3 is built from 15 residues. V shed 2 bases, J shed 4 bases, and the junction held 6 bases outside the gene matches. The CDR3 spells CASSYPRGHSYGYTF. CDR3 in DNA: TGTGCCAGCAGTTACCCCAGGGGGCACAGCTATGGCTACACCTTC.

This clonotype has at least ten counts. This rearrangement joins TRBV7-6 to TRBJ1-3; D is unresolved. The CDR3 spans 14 residues. From germline, CDR1 is SGHVS and CDR2 FNYEAQ. Deletions cut 4 bases from V and 0 bases from J, with 7 bases between. The CDR3: CASSSQSSGNTIYF. CDR3 DNA sequence: TGTGCCAGCAGCTCACAGAGCTCTGGAAACACCATATATTTT.

This clonotype appeared many times. The chain couples TRBV12-3 or TRBV12-4 to TRBJ1-6, with D maybe TRBD1 (5 bases). This CDR3 has 15 residues. The V gene lost 7 bases and the J gene lost 0 bases, with 10 bases spanning the gap. The CDR3 DNA is TGTGCCAGCAACGGGGGGAACTCCTATAATTCACCCCTCCACTTT. Protein product: CASNGGNSYNSPLHF.

On this clonotype itself: As the CDR3 is not closed by the conserved phenylalanine or tryptophan, this likely results from a read error. The chain couples TRBV12-3 or TRBV12-4 to TRBJ2-7, with D perhaps matching TRBD1 (6 bases). The CDR3 extends over 16 amino acids. In DNA, the CDR3 is TGTGCCAGCAGTTTTAGGTCCGATAAACAGGGCTACGATCAGTACTGC. It translates to CASSFRSDKQGYDQYC.